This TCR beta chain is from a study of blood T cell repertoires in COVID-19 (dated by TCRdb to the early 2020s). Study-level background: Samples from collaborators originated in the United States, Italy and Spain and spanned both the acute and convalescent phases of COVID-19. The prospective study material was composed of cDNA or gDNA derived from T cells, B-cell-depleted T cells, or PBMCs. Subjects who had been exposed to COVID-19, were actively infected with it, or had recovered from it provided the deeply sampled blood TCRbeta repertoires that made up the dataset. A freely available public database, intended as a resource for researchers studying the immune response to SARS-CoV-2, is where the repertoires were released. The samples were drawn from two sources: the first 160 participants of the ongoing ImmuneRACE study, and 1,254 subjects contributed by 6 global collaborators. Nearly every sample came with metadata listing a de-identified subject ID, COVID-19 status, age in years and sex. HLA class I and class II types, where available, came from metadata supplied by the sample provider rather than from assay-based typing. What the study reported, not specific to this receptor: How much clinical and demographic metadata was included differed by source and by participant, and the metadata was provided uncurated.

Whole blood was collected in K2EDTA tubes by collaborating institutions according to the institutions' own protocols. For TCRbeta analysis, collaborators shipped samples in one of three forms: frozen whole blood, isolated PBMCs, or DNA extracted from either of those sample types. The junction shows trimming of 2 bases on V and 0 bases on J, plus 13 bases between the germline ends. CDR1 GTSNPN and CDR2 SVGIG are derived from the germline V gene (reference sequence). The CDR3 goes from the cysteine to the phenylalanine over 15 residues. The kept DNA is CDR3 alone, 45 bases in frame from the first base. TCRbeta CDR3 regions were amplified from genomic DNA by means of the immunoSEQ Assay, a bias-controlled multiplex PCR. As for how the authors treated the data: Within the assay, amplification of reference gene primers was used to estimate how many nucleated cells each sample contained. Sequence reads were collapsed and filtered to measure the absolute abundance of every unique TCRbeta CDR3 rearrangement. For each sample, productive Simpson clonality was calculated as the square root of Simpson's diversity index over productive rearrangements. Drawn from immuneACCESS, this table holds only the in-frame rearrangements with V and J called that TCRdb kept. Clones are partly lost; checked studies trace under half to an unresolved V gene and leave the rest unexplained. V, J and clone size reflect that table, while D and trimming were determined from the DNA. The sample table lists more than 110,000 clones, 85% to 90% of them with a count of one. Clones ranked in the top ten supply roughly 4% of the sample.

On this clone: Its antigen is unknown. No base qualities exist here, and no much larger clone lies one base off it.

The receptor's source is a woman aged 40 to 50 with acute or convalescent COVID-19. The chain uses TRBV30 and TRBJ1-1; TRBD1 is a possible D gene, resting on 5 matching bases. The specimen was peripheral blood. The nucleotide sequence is TGTGCCTGGAGTTGGGCGGGGACGGTGAACACTGAAGCTTTCTTT. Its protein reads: CAWSWAGTVNTEAFF.